This T cell receptor beta chain was observed in a study of identical twins. Every one of the donors was a healthy Caucasian. A few counts support this clonotype. The antigen remains unidentified. TCRdb analysed the 5' RACE reads with MiXCR anew, one entry per CDR3 protein. Here the sample spans roughly 470,000 distinct CDR3 sequences, approximately 15% being singletons. Points from the study as a whole: Beta out-of-frame twin sharing showed a weaker excess. Abundant cord blood beta clonotypes carried fewer insertions; memory repertoires showed none.

The ends were cut back, 6 bases at V and 5 bases at J, with 10 bases in the middle. The length of the CDR3 is 12 residues. The sample was also reused in another study, on yellow fever vaccine responses in identical twins.

The specimen was CD4+ T cells sorted from blood. The chain couples TRBV12-3 or TRBV12-4 to TRBJ2-5, with D perhaps matching TRBD1 (5 bases). The receptor was derived from a woman under 30 in good health. The CDR3 is CASSYRFETQYF. CDR3 in DNA: TGTGCCAGCAGCTACAGGTTTGAGACCCAGTACTTC.